This TCR beta chain appears in the sequencing data of a study of yellow fever vaccine responses in identical twins. Germline lookup yields CDR1 MNHNS and CDR2 SASEGT. V was clipped by 4 bases and J by 3 bases; unmatched bases: 14. The CDR3 spans 18 residues. Details on this clonotype: Antigen unknown.

TCRdb analysed the RT-PCR reads with MiXCR anew, one entry per CDR3 protein. The table has 2,000 to 2,500 distinct CDR3 sequences, more than 60% seen once. Study outcomes and limitations: Each twin's T cell response to the vaccine was reported to look partly convergent and partly personalized.

This sequence originates from a woman younger than 35 who received the yellow fever vaccine. The chain combines TRBV6-1 with TRBJ2-5, with 10 bases matching TRBD1. The source material was T cells from blood (PBMCs), unsorted or a sorted subset (not recorded which), sampled before or after yellow fever vaccination (not recorded which). CDR3 in DNA: TGTGCCAGCAGTGCAGGTCCCGGGACAGGGGACTATGAAGAGACCCAGTACTTC. As protein: CASSAGPGTGDYEETQYF.